This TCR beta chain comes out of a study of cytomegalovirus exposure and HLA in healthy donors. Study results and caveats: For TCR beta chains, V- and J-gene trimming was later linked to a missense DCLRE1C variant. V segments that were indistinguishable, TRBV6-2 and TRBV6-3 among them, were omitted from analysis.

It was with 60 Vbeta and 13 Jbeta primers that the PCR ran. The table came from immunoSEQ multiplex PCR; TCRdb's copy has only in-frame clones and leaves some out. The sample table sets out approximately 180,000 clones. In the case of this clone: Its antigen is not known.

The CDR3 length is 16 residues. The trim removed 4 bases at V and 0 bases at J, leaving 9 bases unmatched. Germline V lookup: CDR1 SGHTS, CDR2 YDEGEE. The rearrangement joins TRBV5-8 to TRBJ1-2, with 7 bases lining up with TRBD1. This receptor was identified in a man aged 30-40 years in good health and CMV-seronegative. Sequenced sample: PBMCs. As DNA, the CDR3 is TGTGCCAGCAGCCGGGACAGCCAAAGACCTAACTATGGCTACACCTTC. Translated: CASSRDSQRPNYGYTF.